A single sample gave rise to the 32 T cell receptor beta chains below, sequenced in a study of blood T cells in healthy people across ages. It was with a sample-barcoded 5' primer and a J-beta primer mix that a second PCR of about 6 to 12 cycles was run. Each CDR3 protein is one row after TCRdb ran MiXCR on the 5' RACE reads. The table shows about 810,000 distinct CDR3 sequences, with approximately 35% occurring only once. Sample: blood. These receptors were taken from a young man in good health.

J is TRBJ2-7 and V is TRBV4-1, with TRBD2 identical over 7 bases. Trimming took 3 bases from V and 7 from J; bases not matched to a gene: 9. Germline-derived CDR1 and CDR2 are MGHRA and YSYEKL. The CDR3 is 14 residues long. CDR3 loop: CASSQRAGRDEQYF. CDR3 nucleotides: TGCGCCAGCAGCCAGCGAGCGGGGAGGGATGAGCAGTACTTC.

This clonotype has more than one count but fewer than ten. The gene calls are TRBV11-2 and TRBJ2-5; no clear D. The CDR3 sequence is 11 residues long. CDR1 SGHAT and CDR2 FQNNGV come from the germline V gene. Deletions cut 6 bases from V and 11 bases from J, with 13 bases between. The DNA of the CDR3 is TGTGCCAGCAGTTACAAAAATGAGCAGTACTTC. Amino acids: CASSYKNEQYF.

This clonotype has a handful of counts. The V call is TRBV12-3 or TRBV12-4, the J call TRBJ1-2; D is unresolved. Trimming stripped 6 bases from V and 8 bases from J, with 13 bases between. The CDR3 extends over 12 amino acids. Written as DNA, the CDR3 is TGTGCCAGCAGGCCAGATTGGGTGGGCTACACCTTC. Translated: CASRPDWVGYTF.

This clonotype has ten or more counts. CDR3 amino acids: CASSTSGLAGGETQYF. CDR3 nucleotide sequence: TGCGCCAGCAGCACATCGGGACTAGCGGGAGGAGAGACCCAGTACTTC. The rearrangement joins TRBV5-1 to TRBJ2-5, with 15 bases aligning to TRBD2. Germline V gives CDR1 SGHRS, CDR2 YFSETQ. V dropped 4 bases and J dropped 4; count of bases not matched to a gene: 5. CDR3 length equals 16 residues.

The J gene is TRBJ2-1, the V gene TRBV5-1; 8 nucleotides line up with TRBD1. Germline CDR1 SGHRS, CDR2 YFSETQ. V lost 3 bases to trimming and J lost 13 bases; unmatched junction nucleotides: 12. This CDR3 has 14 amino acids. CDR3 amino acids: CASSSTGGGETQFF. CDR3 bases: TGCGCCAGCAGCTCTACAGGGGGAGGAGAGACCCAGTTCTTC. Complete variable domain (other parts from reference TRBV5-1 and TRBJ2-1): KAGVTQTPRYLIKTRGQQVTLSCSPISGHRSVSWYQQTPGQGLQFLFEYFSETQRNKGNFPGRFSGRQFSNSRSEMNVSTLELGDSALYLCASSSTGGGETQFFGPGTRLTVL.

V and J are TRBV7-2 and TRBJ2-7, with 9 bases identical to TRBD1. Germline V gene sequence: CDR1 SGHTA, CDR2 FQGNSA. CDR3 length: 15 amino acids. The junction had 14 bases not matched to a gene; V was cut back by 7 bases and J by 7 bases. This CDR3 is CASTLGQGTYNEQYF. For the CDR3, the DNA is TGTGCCAGCACCTTGGGACAGGGAACCTACAATGAGCAGTACTTC.

This clonotype was observed a few times. V usage is TRBV12-3 or TRBV12-4 and J usage is TRBJ1-1; the D is unclear. The CDR3 covers 11 residues. Between the trimmed V and J ends, which lost 8 bases and 8 bases, there was a span of 12 bases. CDR3 loop: CASLDGPEAFF. CDR3 coding DNA: TGTGCCAGCTTAGACGGACCGGAAGCTTTCTTT.

This clonotype was observed a handful of times. The chain couples TRBV4-2 to TRBJ1-4, with 8 bases identical to TRBD1. The CDR3 contains 14 residues. Germline CDR1 reads LGHNA; CDR2 reads YNFKEQ. J gave up 9 bases and V 4 bases, and 7 bases lay outside the gene matches. For the CDR3, the DNA is TGTGCCAGCAGCCCAGGTGGACAGGGACAAAAACTGTTTTTT. Amino acid sequence: CASSPGGQGQKLFF.

As for this clonotype: This clone may be a read error of a much larger clone one base away. This chain links TRBV10-3 with TRBJ2-1; D is unclear. The DNA end is more similar to TRBJ2-7, so the J call may be wrong. CDR3 length: 16 amino acids. The germline V gene encodes CDR1 ENHRY and CDR2 SYGVKD. The CDR3 bases are TGTGCCATCAGTGCCTCGGACGATATCTCCTACAATGAGCAGTACTTC. Protein: CAISASDDISYNEQYF.

With regard to this clonotype: A much larger clone lies a single base off, so this may be a read error. This is likely a read error, given that the CDR3 carries no conserved phenylalanine or tryptophan at its end. This chain uses TRBV20-1 with TRBJ1-2; no clear D. Trimming shortened V by 4 bases and J by 3 bases, and 15 bases separated the two germline ends. The germline gives CDR1 DFQATT, CDR2 SNEGSKA (reference sequence). The CDR3 length is 14 residues. The CDR3 sequence is CSAIRTIPHYGYTL. The CDR3 nucleotides read TGCAGTGCTATTCGAACGATCCCCCACTATGGCTACACCTTA.

This clonotype has a handful of counts. This chain links TRBV20-1 with TRBJ1-1; 7 bases are a match to TRBD1. CDR3 size: 16 residues. The germline gives CDR1 DFQATT, CDR2 SNEGSKA (reference sequence). The J segment lost 1 base and the V segment lost 0 bases, leaving 8 bases of the junction unmatched. The CDR3 here is CSAREMLGQTNTEAFF. For the CDR3, the DNA is TGCAGTGCTAGAGAAATGTTGGGACAGACGAACACTGAAGCTTTCTTT.

This clonotype was observed at least ten times. The J gene is TRBJ2-3, the V gene TRBV6-6; a weak D match, TRBD2 (5 bases). The germline gives CDR1 MNHNY, CDR2 SVGAGI (reference sequence). The V end was cut by 2 bases, the J end by 7 bases, with 10 bases between. This CDR3 is built from 13 residues. CDR3 nucleotides: TGTGCCAGCAGTTACGCGGCGGACTATACGCAGTATTTT. The encoded protein is CASSYAADYTQYF.

A word on this clonotype: The junction does not match germline at one end; this may be a read error. This chain links TRBV7-8 with TRBJ2-7; possible D gene TRBD2, 6 bases. The CDR3 length is 15 residues. The germline V gene has CDR1 SGHVS and CDR2 FQNEAQ. The CDR3 bases are TGTGCCAGCAGCTTAGGGAGGGTGAGCTCCTACGAGAAGTACTTC. Protein product: CASSLGRVSSYEKYF.

As for this clonotype: This may arise from a read error, as a much more abundant clone is one base away. This rearrangement joins TRBV7-2 to TRBJ2-7; D is unresolved. Germline V CDR1 and CDR2: SGHTA, FQGNSA. V lost 1 base to trimming and J lost 5 bases, with 9 bases between them. The CDR3 consists of 13 residues. The CDR3 here is CASSLDVSDEQYF. CDR3 bases: TGTGCCAGCAGCTTAGATGTATCCGACGAGCAGTACTTC.

This clonotype was observed a few times. J is TRBJ2-6 and V is TRBV15, with D unclear. Looked up from germline, CDR1 is LNHNV and CDR2 is YYDKDF (reference sequence). The CDR3 length is 16 residues. Trimming pared 4 bases from V and 4 bases from J, leaving 14 bases between. The CDR3 coding sequence is TGTGCCACCAGCATGCCTCGGTGGATGGGGGCCAACGTCCTGACTTTC. This codes for CATSMPRWMGANVLTF.

This clonotype was picked up one time. This rearrangement joins TRBV5-1 to TRBJ2-2; 11 bases align to TRBD2. The CDR3 contains 19 residues. V lost 4 bases and J lost 2; bases outside the gene matches: 13. Germline CDR1 and CDR2: SGHRS and YFSETQ. CDR3 DNA sequence: TGCGCCAGCAGCCCGAAGATACACCTAGCGGGGGGAAACACCGGGGAGCTGTTTTTT. Translation gives CASSPKIHLAGGNTGELFF.

This clonotype was found a few times. This chain connects TRBV6-2 or TRBV6-3 to TRBJ2-5; D ambiguous. Near its end, the DNA agrees better with TRBJ2-7, so the J call may be wrong. Germline CDR1 reads MNHEY; CDR2 reads SVGEGT. This CDR3 contains 13 residues. CDR3 DNA sequence: TGTGCCAGCAGTTACAACGATGTGCACGAGCAGTACTTC. Encoded protein: CASSYNDVHEQYF.

The V gene is TRBV27, the J gene TRBJ2-3, with 10 nucleotides matching TRBD1. V lost 5 bases and J lost 7; bases outside the gene matches: 6. The CDR3 length is 14 residues. CDR1 is MNHEY and CDR2 is SMNVEV in the germline V gene (reference sequence). This CDR3 is CASSTGTGANTQYF. CDR3 nucleotide sequence: TGTGCCAGCAGTACCGGGACAGGGGCAAATACGCAGTATTTT.

This clonotype was counted at least ten times. Given a much more abundant clone one base away, this may be a read error. The rearrangement uses TRBV10-3 and TRBJ1-2, with a tentative D call TRBD1 (6 bases). Germline CDR1 and CDR2: ENHRY and SYGVKD. V shed 4 bases and J shed 6 bases, with 15 bases lying between them. The CDR3 length is 14 residues. The CDR3 spells CAISVAGAVNGYTF. CDR3 nucleotide sequence: TGTGCCATCAGTGTAGCAGGGGCTGTTAATGGCTACACCTTC.

This clonotype appeared many times. J is TRBJ2-3 and V is TRBV7-8; D call uncertain. Between the trimmed V and J ends, which lost 1 base and 6 bases, there was a span of 8 bases. CDR1 and CDR2 from the germline V gene are SGHVS and FQNEAQ. CDR3 size: 13 residues. The CDR3 region is CASSLVEYDTQYF. The CDR3 DNA reads TGTGCCAGCAGCTTAGTGGAATATGATACGCAGTATTTT.

The rearrangement uses TRBV7-8 and TRBJ2-1, with 7 bases aligning to TRBD2. Losses at the gene ends were 2 bases for V and 6 bases for J; bases not matched to a gene: 7. Per germline, CDR1 SGHVS and CDR2 FQNEAQ. CDR3 length: 15 residues. The CDR3 bases are TGTGCCAGCAGCTTAAAGCTAGCGGCGGTCAATGAGCAGTTCTTC. It is translated as CASSLKLAAVNEQFF. Using reference TRBV7-8 and TRBJ2-1 for the parts outside the CDR3, the full variable domain is GAGVSQSPRYKVAKRGQDVALRCDPISGHVSLFWYQQALGQGPEFLTYFQNEAQLDKSGLPSDRFFAERPEGSVSTLKIQRTQQEDSAVYLCASSLKLAAVNEQFFGPGTRLTVL.

This chain connects TRBV2 to TRBJ1-1, with D uncertain. Germline V gene lookup returns CDR1 SNHLY and CDR2 FYNNEI. The CDR3 contains 14 residues. The V end lost 1 base, the J end lost 11 bases, and 17 bases lay between the germline ends. CDR3 protein: CASSEGMRQGRAFF. CDR3 DNA: TGTGCCAGCAGTGAAGGGATGAGACAAGGACGTGCTTTCTTT. Full variable domain (missing parts from reference TRBV2 and TRBJ1-1): EPEVTQTPSHQVTQMGQEVILRCVPISNHLYFYWYRQILGQKVEFLVSFYNNEISEKSEIFDDQFSVERPDGSNFTLKIRSTKLEDSAMYFCASSEGMRQGRAFFGQGTRLTVV.

About this clonotype: Being one base from a much bigger clone, this may be a read error. J is TRBJ1-4 and V is TRBV6-6; D uncertain. V lost 11 bases, J lost 8 bases, and 21 bases lay in between. Germline V CDR1 and CDR2: MNHNY, SVGAGI (reference sequence). This CDR3 has 14 amino acids. The CDR3 sequence is CAGTPAGRWEKLFF. DNA of the CDR3: TGTGCCGGCACCCCGGCGGGCCGCTGGGAAAAACTGTTTTTT.

This clonotype was seen repeatedly, ten times or more. V usage is TRBV12-3 or TRBV12-4 and J usage is TRBJ2-4; 7 bases fit TRBD1. CDR3 length: 19 residues. V was clipped by 6 bases and J by 8 bases; unmatched bases: 25. The DNA of the CDR3 is TGTGCCAGCAGCCCACCAAACCGACAGGGTACCCTTGCGGGTTACATTCAGTACTTC. Its translation: CASSPPNRQGTLAGYIQYF.

This clonotype has just a few counts. This chain connects TRBV20-1 to TRBJ2-2, with 10 bases matching TRBD1. The germline V gene encodes CDR1 DFQATT and CDR2 SNEGSKA (reference sequence). V lost 0 bases and J lost 0; bases outside the gene matches: 1. The CDR3 contains 16 residues. The CDR3 region has the DNA TGCAGTGCTAGAGAGACAGGGGGCGCGAACACCGGGGAGCTGTTTTTT. It yields the protein CSARETGGANTGELFF.

With respect to this clonotype: Germline is not matched at one junction end, which may reflect a read error. The rearrangement uses TRBV12-3 or TRBV12-4 and TRBJ2-3; D possibly corresponds to TRBD2 (5 bases). The CDR3 contains 13 residues. The CDR3 DNA is TGTGCCAGCAACGTTCTCAGCGGAGATGCGCAGTATTTT. Amino acids: CASNVLSGDAQYF.

The chain carries TRBV7-2 and TRBJ2-1; possibly TRBD2 for D (6 bases). Germline CDR1 is SGHTA and CDR2 is FQGNSA. The V and J ends lost 1 base and 6 bases respectively, with 10 bases between them. The CDR3 consists of 14 residues. CDR3 nucleotides: TGTGCCAGCAGCTTAGACGGGGACTGCAATGAGCAGTTCTTC. Translated: CASSLDGDCNEQFF.

The V call is TRBV7-2, the J call TRBJ2-2; D might be TRBD2 (5 bases). V lost 1 base and J 7 bases, leaving 7 bases between the germline ends. This CDR3 comprises 13 residues. The germline CDR1 and CDR2 sequences are SGHTA and FQGNSA. The CDR3 DNA reads as TGTGCCAGCAGCTTAGATGAGGGCGGGGAGCTGTTTTTT. It is translated as CASSLDEGGELFF.

The chain links TRBV3-1 to TRBJ1-2, with D tentatively TRBD1 (5 bases). Germline V lookup: CDR1 LGHDT, CDR2 YNNKEL (reference sequence). With 2 bases removed from V and 7 bases from J, the gap between germline ends came to 14 bases. This CDR3 is built from 14 residues. CDR3 sequence: CASSQREGEGGYTF. CDR3 nucleotides: TGTGCCAGCAGCCAAAGAGAAGGGGAGGGTGGCTACACCTTC.

CDR3 loop: CASSLAREVAFF. The CDR3 DNA reads TGTGCCAGCAGCTTAGCGAGGGAGGTCGCTTTCTTT. The rearrangement uses TRBV7-8 and TRBJ1-1; D not resolved. The CDR3 is made up of 12 amino acids. V gave up 0 bases and J gave up 11 bases, with 10 bases separating them. From germline, CDR1 is SGHVS and CDR2 FQNEAQ.

This clonotype has only one observation. The chain carries TRBV6-5 and TRBJ2-1; 14 positions agree with TRBD2. Germline CDR1 reads MNHEY; CDR2 reads SVGAGI. This CDR3 is built from 18 residues. V trimming: 2 bases; J trimming: 8 bases; junction bases outside the gene matches: 11. The CDR3 sequence: CASSYTRTSGGPRYEQFF. The CDR3 DNA is TGTGCCAGCAGTTACACGCGGACTAGCGGGGGGCCCCGGTATGAGCAGTTCTTC.

This chain connects TRBV2 to TRBJ2-3; D may be TRBD2 (6 bases). The CDR3 runs to 15 residues. Per germline, CDR1 SNHLY and CDR2 FYNNEI. V lost 7 bases and J 1 base, leaving 15 bases between the germline ends. The chain's CDR3 is CASKEGLTGTDTQYF. CDR3 in DNA: TGTGCCAGCAAAGAGGGACTTACGGGCACAGATACGCAGTATTTT.